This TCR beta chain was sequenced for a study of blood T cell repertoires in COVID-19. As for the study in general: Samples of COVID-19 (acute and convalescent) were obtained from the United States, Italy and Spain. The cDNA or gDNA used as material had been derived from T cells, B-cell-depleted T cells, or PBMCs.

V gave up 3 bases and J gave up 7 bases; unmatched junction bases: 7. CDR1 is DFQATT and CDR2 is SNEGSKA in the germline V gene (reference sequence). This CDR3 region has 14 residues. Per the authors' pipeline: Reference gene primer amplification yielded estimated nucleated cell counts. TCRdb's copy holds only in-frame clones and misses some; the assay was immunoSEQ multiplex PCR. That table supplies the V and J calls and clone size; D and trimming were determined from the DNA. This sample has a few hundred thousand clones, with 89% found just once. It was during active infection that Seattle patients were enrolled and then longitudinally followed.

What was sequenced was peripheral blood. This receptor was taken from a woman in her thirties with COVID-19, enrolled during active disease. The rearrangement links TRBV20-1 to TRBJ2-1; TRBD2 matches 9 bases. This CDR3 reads CSASPAGGQNEQFF. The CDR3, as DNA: TGCAGTGCTAGTCCTGCGGGGGGGCAAAATGAGCAGTTCTTC.